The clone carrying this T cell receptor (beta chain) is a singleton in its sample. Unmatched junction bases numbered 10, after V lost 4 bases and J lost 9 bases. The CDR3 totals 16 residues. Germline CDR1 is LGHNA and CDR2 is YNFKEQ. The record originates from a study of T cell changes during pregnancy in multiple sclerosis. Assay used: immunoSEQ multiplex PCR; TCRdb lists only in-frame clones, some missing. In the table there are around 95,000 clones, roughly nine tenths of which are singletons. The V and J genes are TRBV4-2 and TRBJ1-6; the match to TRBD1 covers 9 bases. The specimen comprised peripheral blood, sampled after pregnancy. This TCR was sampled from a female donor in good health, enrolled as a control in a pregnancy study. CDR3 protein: CASSPRTGDDSSPLHF. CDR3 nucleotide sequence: TGTGCCAGCAGCCCCCGGACAGGGGATGATAGTTCACCCCTCCACTTT.